Below are 18 T cell receptor beta chains sequenced from a single sample in a study of OX40 agonist ivuxolimab in advanced cancers. The protocol was immunoSEQ multiplex PCR, while the TCRdb copy is restricted to in-frame clones and leaves out a portion. The sample includes 30,000 to 45,000 clones, over 70% seen only once; the top ten take approximately 33%. Source: CD4+ or CD8+ T cells sorted from blood, taken in a trial of the OX40 agonist ivuxolimab. Receptors were obtained from an adult with an advanced solid tumor such as melanoma, head and neck, liver or kidney cancer.

J is TRBJ2-7 and V is TRBV9, with 8 bases matching TRBD2. V shed 0 bases, J shed 6 bases, and the junction held 5 bases outside the gene matches. This CDR3 has 14 amino acids. Germline V gene lookup returns CDR1 SGDLS and CDR2 YYNGEE. CDR3 sequence (DNA): TGTGCCAGCAGCGTAGAACTAGCGGCAAGCGAGCAGTACTTC. Protein sequence: CASSVELAASEQYF.

The rearrangement links TRBV5-4 to TRBJ2-3; tentatively, D is TRBD1 (5 bases). V lost 1 base, J lost 4 bases, and 10 bases lay in between. The CDR3 is 14 amino acids. The germline gives CDR1 SGHNT, CDR2 YYREEE (reference sequence). In DNA, the CDR3 is TGTGCCAGCAGCTTGCCATTGGGGCCAGATACGCAGTATTTT. Amino acid sequence: CASSLPLGPDTQYF.

Of note for this clone: Other DNA variants within this sample encode the same CDR3. This rearrangement joins TRBV4-1 to TRBJ2-1; D is ambiguous. Trimming took off 0 bases at V and 4 bases at J, with 7 bases between the two ends. The CDR3 spans 14 residues. Germline-derived CDR1 and CDR2 are MGHRA and YSYEKL. CDR3 protein: CASSQDHLYNEQFF. The CDR3 region has the DNA TGCGCCAGCAGCCAAGATCACTTATACAATGAGCAGTTCTTC.

This clone was detected a few times. The rearrangement joins TRBV19 to TRBJ1-6; 7 nucleotides align to TRBD1. The CDR3 loop spans 14 amino acids. J was trimmed by 7 bases and V by 3 bases; bases with no gene match: 3. CDR1 LNHDA and CDR2 SQIVND come from the germline V gene (reference sequence). CDR3: CASSIGTENSPLHF. The CDR3 DNA follows: TGTGCCAGTAGTATCGGGACAGAAAATTCACCCCTCCACTTT.

The gene calls are TRBV7-3 and TRBJ2-3; a possible D gene is TRBD2 (6 bases). The CDR3 runs to 19 residues. Germline V CDR1 and CDR2: SGHTA, FQGTGA. Trimming cost V 6 bases and J 0 bases, with 25 bases left between them. In DNA form, the CDR3 reads TGTGCCAGCAGTCCCCGGGAAACCAGCGGGTACTCTAGCACAGATACGCAGTATTTT. Translation: CASSPRETSGYSSTDTQYF.

The table lists this clone with a few counts. V and J are TRBV2 and TRBJ1-3; D unclear. Trimming removed 4 bases from V and 4 bases from J, with 11 bases in between. CDR1 SNHLY and CDR2 FYNNEI come from the germline V gene. The CDR3 runs to 14 residues. This chain's CDR3 is CASSAKGLGNTIYF. The CDR3 DNA reads TGTGCCAGCAGTGCGAAGGGTCTCGGAAACACCATATATTTT.

The chain employs TRBV28 and TRBJ1-1, with 10 bases aligning to TRBD1. V lost 7 bases, J lost 12 bases, and 11 bases stayed unmatched. The CDR3 runs to 13 residues. CDR1 and CDR2 from the germline V gene are MDHEN and SYDVKM. The CDR3 reads CASIDRGRNPTFF. CDR3 bases: TGTGCCAGCATTGACAGGGGGCGAAATCCAACTTTCTTT.

V gene TRBV6-6 combines with J gene TRBJ1-1; D unresolved. V lost 8 bases, J lost 6 bases, and 10 bases lay in between. The V gene's germline CDR1 is MNHNY and CDR2 SVGAGI (reference sequence). This CDR3 comprises 11 residues. CDR3 in amino acids: CASLAWPEAFF. The CDR3 bases are TGTGCCAGCCTCGCCTGGCCTGAAGCTTTCTTT.

The chain recombines TRBV9 with TRBJ2-3; 7 bases are a match to TRBD2. Germline trimming cut 5 bases from V and 4 bases from J; bases unmatched to any gene: 10. The germline V gene has CDR1 SGDLS and CDR2 YYNGEE. This CDR3 comprises 15 residues. The CDR3 loop reads CASSNRDYGSDTQYF. The CDR3 DNA is TGTGCCAGCAGTAATCGGGACTACGGTTCAGATACGCAGTATTTT. The complete variable domain, with remaining parts taken from reference TRBV9 and TRBJ2-3, reads DSGVTQTPKHLITATGQRVTLRCSPRSGDLSVYWYQQSLDQGLQFLIQYYNGEERAKGNILERFSAQQFPDLHSELNLSSLELGDSALYFCASSNRDYGSDTQYFGPGTRLTVL.

V and J are TRBV5-1 and TRBJ1-2; TRBD1 matches at 9 bases. The CDR3 totals 15 residues. CDR1 and CDR2 from the germline V gene are SGHRS and YFSETQ. The ends lost 0 bases at V and 3 bases at J; junction bases unmatched: 3. In nucleotides, the CDR3 is TGCGCCAGCAGCTTGGGGACAGGGGTGGACTATGGCTACACCTTC. It specifies CASSLGTGVDYGYTF.

V gene TRBV7-3 combines with J gene TRBJ2-2; D unresolved. Germline-derived CDR1 and CDR2 are SGHTA and FQGTGA. V was shortened by 1 base and J by 5 bases, with 5 bases between the two germline ends. The CDR3 extends over 13 amino acids. The CDR3 coding sequence is TGTGCCAGCAGCTTAATAAGTACCGGGGAGCTGTTTTTT. This sequence encodes CASSLISTGELFF.

A note on this clone: Other nucleotide sequences from this sample produce the same CDR3. This chain links TRBV18 with TRBJ2-7, with 10 nucleotides matching TRBD2. V was clipped by 6 bases and J by 4 bases; unmatched bases: 6. The CDR3 contains 14 residues. Per germline, CDR1 KGHSH and CDR2 LQKENI. CDR3 coding DNA: TGTGCCAGCTCTGCTAGCGGGGGTGTGTACGAGCAGTACTTC. This translates into CASSASGGVYEQYF. Using reference TRBV18 and TRBJ2-7 for the parts outside the CDR3, the full variable domain is NAGVMQNPRHLVRRRGQEARLRCSPMKGHSHVYWYRQLPEEGLKFMVYLQKENIIDESGMPKERFSAEFPKEGPSILRIQQVVRGDSAAYFCASSASGGVYEQYFGPGTRLTVT.

This rearrangement joins TRBV15 to TRBJ1-4; D gene ambiguous. There are 17 residues in the CDR3. Germline CDR1 and CDR2: LNHNV and YYDKDF (reference sequence). Deletions cut 4 bases from V and 0 bases from J, with 15 bases between. The CDR3 DNA is TGTGCCACCAGCAACACGCTATTGGTGGCAACTAATGAAAAACTGTTTTTT. It specifies CATSNTLLVATNEKLFF.

The CDR3 reads CASSLGGPRQPQHF. CDR3 nucleotides: TGTGCCAGCAGCTTAGGAGGGCCAAGGCAGCCCCAGCATTTT. The chain recombines TRBV7-4 with TRBJ1-5; D is undetermined. Germline CDR1 SGHVT, CDR2 SQSDAQ. Trimming pared 1 base from V and 7 bases from J, leaving 11 bases between. There are 14 residues in the CDR3.

The chain has TRBV6-6 and TRBJ1-5, with 8 nucleotides matching TRBD1. V lost 10 bases and J lost 8; bases outside the gene matches: 10. Germline V gives CDR1 MNHNY, CDR2 SVGAGI (reference sequence). The CDR3 runs to 13 residues. The CDR3 sequence: CATKNRGSEPQHF. The CDR3 nucleotides read TGTGCCACTAAAAACAGGGGGAGTGAGCCCCAGCATTTT.

This sequence joins TRBV21-1 and TRBJ2-7; the DNA was not used to check the table's D call, TRBD2. TRBV21-1 is termed a pseudogene. The CDR3 length is 15 residues. The CDR3 region has the DNA TGTGCCAGCAGCCCCCGGGGGGACCCACATTACGAGCAGTACTTC. It translates to CASSPRGDPHYEQYF.

The chain recombines TRBV13 with TRBJ1-4; weak D call: TRBD1 (5 bases). V was clipped by 2 bases and J by 6 bases, with 16 bases between them. There are 16 residues in the CDR3. Per the germline V gene, CDR1 is PRHDT and CDR2 is FYEKMQ (reference sequence). The CDR3 is CASSLLGTDSYEKLFF. The CDR3 nucleotides read TGTGCCAGCAGCTTACTCGGGACGGATAGCTATGAAAAACTGTTTTTT.

The rearrangement links TRBV5-1 to TRBJ1-5; no definite D call. This CDR3 is built from 13 residues. CDR1 and CDR2 from the germline V gene are SGHRS and YFSETQ. V was clipped by 0 bases and J by 6 bases, with 7 bases between them. The CDR3 region has the DNA TGCGCCAGCAGCTTGGATGGGAGTCAGCCCCAGCATTTT. This gives the protein CASSLDGSQPQHF.